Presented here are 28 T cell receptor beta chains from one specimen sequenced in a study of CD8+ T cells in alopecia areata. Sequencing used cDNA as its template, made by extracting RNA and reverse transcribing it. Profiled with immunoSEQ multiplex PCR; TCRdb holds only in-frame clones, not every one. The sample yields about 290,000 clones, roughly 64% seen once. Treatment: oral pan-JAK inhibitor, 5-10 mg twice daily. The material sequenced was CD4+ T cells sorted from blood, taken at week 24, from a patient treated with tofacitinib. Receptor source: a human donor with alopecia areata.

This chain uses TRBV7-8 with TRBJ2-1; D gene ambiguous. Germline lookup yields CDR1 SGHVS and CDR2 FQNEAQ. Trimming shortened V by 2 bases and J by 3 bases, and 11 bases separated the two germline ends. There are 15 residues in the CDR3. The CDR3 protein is CASSLRVLSYNEQFF. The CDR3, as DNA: TGTGCCAGCAGCTTACGGGTGTTAAGCTACAATGAGCAGTTCTTC.

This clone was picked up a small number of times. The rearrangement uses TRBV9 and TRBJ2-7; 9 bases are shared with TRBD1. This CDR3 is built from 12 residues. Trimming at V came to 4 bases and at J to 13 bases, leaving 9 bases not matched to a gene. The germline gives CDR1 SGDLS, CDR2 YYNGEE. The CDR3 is CASSTETGGIYF. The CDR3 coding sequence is TGTGCCAGCAGCACAGAGACAGGGGGTATATACTTC.

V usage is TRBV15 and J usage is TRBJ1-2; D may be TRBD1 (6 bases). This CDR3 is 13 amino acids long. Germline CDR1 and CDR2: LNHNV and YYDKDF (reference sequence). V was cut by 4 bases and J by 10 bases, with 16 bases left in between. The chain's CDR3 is CATSNPPGGAYTF. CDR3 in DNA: TGTGCCACCAGCAACCCCCCTGGGGGCGCCTACACCTTC.

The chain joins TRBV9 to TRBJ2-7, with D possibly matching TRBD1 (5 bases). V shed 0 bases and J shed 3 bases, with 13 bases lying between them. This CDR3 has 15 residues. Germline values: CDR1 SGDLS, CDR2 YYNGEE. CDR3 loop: CASSVGRLGHYEQYF. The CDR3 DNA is TGTGCCAGCAGCGTAGGAAGGTTGGGGCACTACGAGCAGTACTTC.

CDR3 DNA: TGCGCCAGCAGCCAAGGCCCCCCGGATCGGGGGGGGGTTAGAGACATTCAGTACTTC. Amino acid sequence: CASSQGPPDRGGVRDIQYF. The genes are TRBV4-1 and TRBJ2-4; 8 bases line up with TRBD2. V shed 1 base, J shed 8 bases, and the junction held 19 bases outside the gene matches. This CDR3 has 19 amino acids. In germline, CDR1 is MGHRA, CDR2 YSYEKL.

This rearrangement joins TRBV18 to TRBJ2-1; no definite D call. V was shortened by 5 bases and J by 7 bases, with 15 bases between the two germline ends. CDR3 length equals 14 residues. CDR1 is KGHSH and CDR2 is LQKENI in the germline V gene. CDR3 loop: CASSTFQSGNEQFF. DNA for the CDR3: TGTGCCAGCTCAACGTTTCAAAGTGGGAATGAGCAGTTCTTC.

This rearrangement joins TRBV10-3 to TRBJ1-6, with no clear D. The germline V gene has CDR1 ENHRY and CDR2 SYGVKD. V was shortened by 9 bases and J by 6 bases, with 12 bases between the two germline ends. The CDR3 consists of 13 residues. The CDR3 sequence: CAIKGQVNSPLHF. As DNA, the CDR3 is TGTGCCATTAAGGGCCAGGTTAATTCACCCCTCCACTTT.

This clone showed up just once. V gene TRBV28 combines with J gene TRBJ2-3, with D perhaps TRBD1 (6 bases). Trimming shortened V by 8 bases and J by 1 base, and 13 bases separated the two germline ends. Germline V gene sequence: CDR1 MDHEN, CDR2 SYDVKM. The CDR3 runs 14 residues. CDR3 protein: CASLTGFGTDTQYF. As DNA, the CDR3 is TGTGCCAGCCTAACAGGGTTCGGCACAGATACGCAGTATTTT.

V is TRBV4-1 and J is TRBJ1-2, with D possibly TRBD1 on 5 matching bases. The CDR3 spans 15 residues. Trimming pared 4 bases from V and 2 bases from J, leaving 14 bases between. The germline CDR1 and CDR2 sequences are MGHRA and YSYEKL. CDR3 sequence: CASSPYPRGNYGYTF. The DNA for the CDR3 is TGCGCCAGCAGCCCGTATCCTAGGGGCAACTATGGCTACACCTTC.

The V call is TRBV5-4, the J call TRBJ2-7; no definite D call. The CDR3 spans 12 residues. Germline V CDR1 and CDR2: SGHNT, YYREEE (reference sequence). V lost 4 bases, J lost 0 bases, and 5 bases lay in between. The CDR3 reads CASSVGSYEQYF. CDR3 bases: TGTGCCAGCAGCGTTGGCTCCTACGAGCAGTACTTC. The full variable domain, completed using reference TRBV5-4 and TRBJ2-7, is ETGVTQSPTHLIKTRGQQVTLRCSSQSGHNTVSWYQQALGQGPQFIFQYYREEENGRGNFPPRFSGLQFPNYSSELNVNALELDDSALYLCASSVGSYEQYFGPGTRLTVT.

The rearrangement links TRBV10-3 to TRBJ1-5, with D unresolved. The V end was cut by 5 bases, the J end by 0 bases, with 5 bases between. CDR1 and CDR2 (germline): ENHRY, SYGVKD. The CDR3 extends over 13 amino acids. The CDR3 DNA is TGTGCCATCAGTATCAGTAGCAATCAGCCCCAGCATTTT. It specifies CAISISSNQPQHF.

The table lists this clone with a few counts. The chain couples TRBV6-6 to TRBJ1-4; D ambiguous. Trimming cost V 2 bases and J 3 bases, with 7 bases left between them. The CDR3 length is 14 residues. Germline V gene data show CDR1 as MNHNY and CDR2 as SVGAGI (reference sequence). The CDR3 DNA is TGTGCCAGCAGTTACCGGGGTTCTAATGAAAAACTGTTTTTT. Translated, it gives CASSYRGSNEKLFF.

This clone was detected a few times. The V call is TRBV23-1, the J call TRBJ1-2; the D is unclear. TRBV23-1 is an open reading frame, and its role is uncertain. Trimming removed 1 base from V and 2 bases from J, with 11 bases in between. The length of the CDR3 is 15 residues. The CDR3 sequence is CASSQLGATNYGYTF. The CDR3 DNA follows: TGCGCCAGCAGTCAATTGGGAGCCACGAACTATGGCTACACCTTC.

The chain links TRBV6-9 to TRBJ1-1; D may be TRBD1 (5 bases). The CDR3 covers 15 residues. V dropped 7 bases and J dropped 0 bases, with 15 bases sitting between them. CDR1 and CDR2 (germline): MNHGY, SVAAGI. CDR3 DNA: TGTGCCAGCATCCACCAGGGAGGCATGAACACTGAAGCTTTCTTT. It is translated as CASIHQGGMNTEAFF.

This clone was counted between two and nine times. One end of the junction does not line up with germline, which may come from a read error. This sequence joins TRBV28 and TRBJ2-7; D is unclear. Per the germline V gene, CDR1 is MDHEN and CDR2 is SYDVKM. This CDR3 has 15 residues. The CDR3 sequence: CASSLLGGTLYEQYF. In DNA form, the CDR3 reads TGTGCCAGCAGCTTATTGGGCGGAACCCTCTACGAGCAGTACTTC.

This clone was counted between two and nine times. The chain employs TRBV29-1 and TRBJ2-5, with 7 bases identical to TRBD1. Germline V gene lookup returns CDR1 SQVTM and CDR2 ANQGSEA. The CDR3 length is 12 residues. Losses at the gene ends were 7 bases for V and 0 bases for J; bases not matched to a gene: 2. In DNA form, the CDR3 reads TGCAGCGCGACAGGGCACCAAGAGACCCAGTACTTC. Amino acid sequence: CSATGHQETQYF.

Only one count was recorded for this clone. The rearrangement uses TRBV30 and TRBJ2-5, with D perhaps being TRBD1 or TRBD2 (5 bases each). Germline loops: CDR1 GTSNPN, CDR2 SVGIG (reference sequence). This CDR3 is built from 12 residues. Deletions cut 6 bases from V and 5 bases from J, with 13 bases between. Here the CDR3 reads CACRPGPETQYF. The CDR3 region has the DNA TGTGCCTGCCGCCCGGGACCCGAGACCCAGTACTTC.

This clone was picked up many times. The CDR3 DNA reads as TGTGCCAGCAGCGTAGACCCCTTTCCCAATGAGCAGTTCTTC. It is translated as CASSVDPFPNEQFF. This chain uses TRBV9 with TRBJ2-1; the D is unclear. The CDR3 consists of 14 residues. The V end was cut by 0 bases, the J end by 6 bases, with 10 bases between. Germline V CDR1 and CDR2: SGDLS, YYNGEE.

The DNA for the CDR3 is TGCGCCAGCAGCTTGCAGGGAAGCCCAGGGGGTGAAGCTTTCTTT. Translating it yields CASSLQGSPGGEAFF. The genes are TRBV5-1 and TRBJ1-1; 7 bases fit TRBD1. This CDR3 contains 15 residues. The V gene end was trimmed by 1 base and the J gene end by 7 bases; junction bases not matched to a gene: 10. Germline-derived CDR1 and CDR2 are SGHRS and YFSETQ.

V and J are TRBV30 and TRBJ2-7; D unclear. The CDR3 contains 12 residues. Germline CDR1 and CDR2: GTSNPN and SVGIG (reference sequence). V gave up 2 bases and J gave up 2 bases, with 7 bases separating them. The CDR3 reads CAWSKIPYEQYF. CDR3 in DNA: TGTGCCTGGAGTAAAATTCCCTACGAGCAGTACTTC.

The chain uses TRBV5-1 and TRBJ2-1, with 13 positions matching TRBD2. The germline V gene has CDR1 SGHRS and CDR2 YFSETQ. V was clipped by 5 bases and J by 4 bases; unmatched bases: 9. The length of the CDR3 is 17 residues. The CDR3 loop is CASRRGTSGAVYNEQFF. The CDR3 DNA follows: TGCGCCAGCAGGCGCGGGACTAGCGGGGCGGTATACAATGAGCAGTTCTTC.

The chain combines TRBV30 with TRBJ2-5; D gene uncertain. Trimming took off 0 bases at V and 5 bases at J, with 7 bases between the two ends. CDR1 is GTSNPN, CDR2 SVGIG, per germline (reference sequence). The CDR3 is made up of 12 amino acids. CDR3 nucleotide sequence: TGTGCCTGGAGTGTACTAATGGAGACCCAGTACTTC. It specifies CAWSVLMETQYF.

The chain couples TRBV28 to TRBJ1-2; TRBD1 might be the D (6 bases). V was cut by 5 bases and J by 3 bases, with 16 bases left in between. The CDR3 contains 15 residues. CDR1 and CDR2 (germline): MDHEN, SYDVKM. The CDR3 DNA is TGTGCCAGCAGTGAGACAGGAGGATACCACTATGGCTACACCTTC. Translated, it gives CASSETGGYHYGYTF.

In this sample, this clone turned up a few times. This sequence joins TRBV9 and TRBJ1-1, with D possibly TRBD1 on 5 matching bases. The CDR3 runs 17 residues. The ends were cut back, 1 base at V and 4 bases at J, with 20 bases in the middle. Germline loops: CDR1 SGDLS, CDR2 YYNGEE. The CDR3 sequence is CASSVLGAGRASTEAFF. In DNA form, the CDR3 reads TGTGCCAGCAGCGTACTTGGGGCGGGCAGAGCATCCACTGAAGCTTTCTTT.

Written as DNA, the CDR3 is TGTGCCAGCAGCTCCCAGGGCAATTCGGATACGCAGTATTTT. Residues: CASSSQGNSDTQYF. The chain recombines TRBV7-3 with TRBJ2-3; weak D call: TRBD1 (5 bases). The V end lost 4 bases, the J end lost 6 bases, and 14 bases lay between the germline ends. Germline assignment: CDR1 SGHTA and CDR2 FQGTGA. The CDR3 has 14 residues.

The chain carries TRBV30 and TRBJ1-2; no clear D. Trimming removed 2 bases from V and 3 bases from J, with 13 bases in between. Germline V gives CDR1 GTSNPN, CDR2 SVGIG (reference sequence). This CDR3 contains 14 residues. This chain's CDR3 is CAWSPLGRDYGYTF. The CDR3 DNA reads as TGTGCCTGGAGTCCTCTGGGAAGAGACTATGGCTACACCTTC.

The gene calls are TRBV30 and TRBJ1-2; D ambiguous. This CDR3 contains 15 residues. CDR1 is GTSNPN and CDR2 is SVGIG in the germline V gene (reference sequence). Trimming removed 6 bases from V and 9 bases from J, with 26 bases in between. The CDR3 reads CACSSFGNPRESYTF. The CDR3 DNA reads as TGTGCCTGCTCCTCTTTCGGCAATCCTCGCGAGAGCTACACCTTC.

The CDR3 sequence: CASSPSDGPQETQYF. The CDR3 DNA follows: TGTGCCAGCAGCCCGTCCGATGGTCCTCAAGAGACCCAGTACTTC. The V and J genes are TRBV7-9 and TRBJ2-5; D remains unclear. CDR1 and CDR2 (germline): SEHNR, FQNEAQ (reference sequence). This CDR3 comprises 15 residues. V gave up 5 bases and J gave up 2 bases, with 15 bases separating them. Based on the CDR3 plus reference TRBV7-9 and TRBJ2-5, the full variable domain is DTGVSQNPRHKITKRGQNVTFRCDPISEHNRLYWYRQTLGQGPEFLTYFQNEAQLEKSRLLSDRFSAERPKGSFSTLEIQRTEQGDSAMYLCASSPSDGPQETQYFGPGTRLLVL.